This TCR beta chain appears in the sequencing data of a study of long-term antiretroviral therapy in people with HIV. Germline V gives CDR1 MNHNY, CDR2 SVGAGI (reference sequence). Trimming took 1 base from V and 4 from J, leaving 10 bases between them. The CDR3 runs 15 residues. Survey level was the resolution at which the v3.0 immunoSEQ assay ran. Libraries were prepared by immunoSEQ multiplex PCR; TCRdb keeps only in-frame clonotypes and omits some of them. Altogether tens of thousands of clones are present, roughly 84% being singletons, with the ten largest covering around 8.4%. The input for sequencing was unsorted PBMCs, taken 0.2 years before starting antiretroviral therapy. V usage is TRBV6-6 and J usage is TRBJ2-2; a weak D match, TRBD1 (5 bases). The TCR comes from a man between 18 and 29 years old with HIV. As DNA, the CDR3 is TGTGCCAGCAGTTACTATCGACAGAGCACCGGGGAGCTGTTTTTT. Its translation: CASSYYRQSTGELFF.